The clone carrying this TCR beta chain was recorded many times. No antigen is known for it. Germline lookup yields CDR1 KGHSH and CDR2 LQKENI. Losses at the gene ends were 4 bases for V and 2 bases for J; bases not matched to a gene: 1. The CDR3 is 13 residues long. TCRdb ran MiXCR on the 5' RACE reads and lists one entry per CDR3 protein. The sample yields 20,000 to 25,000 distinct CDR3 sequences, less than 7% seen once. The entry originates in a study of early T cells in non-severe SARS-CoV-2 infection. Whole-study findings and limits: Matching results from VDJdb favored anti-spike CD8 responses, leaving private and CD4 specificities undetected.

The specimen sequenced was whole blood. This sequence originates from an adult who was a healthcare worker with PCR-confirmed SARS-CoV-2 infection or an uninfected control (not recorded which). This chain joins TRBV18 and TRBJ2-7; 8 nucleotides agree with TRBD1. Written as DNA, the CDR3 is TGTGCCAGCTCACGGGACAGGACCTACGAGCAGTACTTC. This gives the protein CASSRDRTYEQYF.